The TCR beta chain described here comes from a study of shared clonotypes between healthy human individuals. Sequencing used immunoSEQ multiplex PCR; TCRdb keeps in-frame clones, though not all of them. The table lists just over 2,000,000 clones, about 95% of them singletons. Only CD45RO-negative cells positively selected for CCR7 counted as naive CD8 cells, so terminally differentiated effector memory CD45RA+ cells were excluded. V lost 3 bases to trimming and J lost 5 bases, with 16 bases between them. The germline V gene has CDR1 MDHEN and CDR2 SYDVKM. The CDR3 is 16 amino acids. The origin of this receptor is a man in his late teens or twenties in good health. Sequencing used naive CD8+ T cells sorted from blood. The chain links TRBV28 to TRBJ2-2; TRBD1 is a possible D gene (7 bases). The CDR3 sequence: CASSFGDRAGTGELFF. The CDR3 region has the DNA TGTGCCAGCAGTTTCGGAGACAGGGCGGGGACCGGGGAGCTGTTTTTT.